This is a list of T cell receptor beta chains from one sample in a study of shared clonotypes between healthy human individuals. Sequenced by immunoSEQ multiplex PCR; TCRdb stores in-frame clones only, minus some. The sample shows some 2 million clones, roughly 96% of them seen only once. The sequenced sample was naive CD4+ T cells sorted from blood. These receptors all stem from a man between 18 and 35 years old in good health. CDR3s include the opening cysteine and the closing phenylalanine or tryptophan. D genes are given only for firm matches. Clone size is not always given. Where it is, it says once, few, many or a class for expanded clones.

J gene: TRBJ2-2; clone size: -; V gene: TRBV10-3; D gene: TRBD1; CDR3 DNA: TGTGCCATCAGCAAACTTGGACAGGGAGTTACCGGGGAGCTGTTTTTT; CDR3 protein: CAISKLGQGVTGELFF
J gene: TRBJ1-3; clone size: -; V gene: TRBV6-5; D gene: TRBD1; CDR3 DNA: TGTGCCAGCAGTTACGCGGACAGGCCTGGAAACACCATATATTTT; CDR3 protein: CASSYADRPGNTIYF
J gene: TRBJ1-5; clone size: -; V gene: TRBV28; D gene: -; CDR3 DNA: TGTGCCAGCAGTTCGCCCGACACCCCTCAGCCCCAGCATTTT; CDR3 protein: CASSSPDTPQPQHF
J gene: TRBJ2-1; clone size: -; V gene: TRBV30; D gene: TRBD2; CDR3 DNA: TGTGCCTGGAACAAAAGCGGGAGGAAGGACAATGAGCAGTTCTTC; CDR3 protein: CAWNKSGRKDNEQFF
J gene: TRBJ2-7; clone size: -; V gene: TRBV6-6; D gene: -; CDR3 DNA: TGTGCCAGCAGTTCTCTGGGGGACGAGCAGTACTTC; CDR3 protein: CASSSLGDEQYF
J gene: TRBJ2-6; clone size: -; V gene: TRBV5-1; D gene: -; CDR3 DNA: TGCGCCAGCACCGCAGGTTACCTCGCCTCTGGGGCCAACGTCCTGACTTTC; CDR3 protein: CASTAGYLASGANVLTF
J gene: TRBJ1-5; clone size: once; V gene: TRBV5-1; D gene: -; CDR3 DNA: TGCGCCAGCAGCCCCGGGACCTATAGCAATCAGCCCCAGCATTTT; CDR3 protein: CASSPGTYSNQPQHF
J gene: TRBJ2-4; clone size: -; V gene: TRBV2; D gene: -; CDR3 DNA: TGTGCCAGCAGTGAAGTTTGGGGGGTTAACGCCAAAAACATTCAGTACTTC; CDR3 protein: CASSEVWGVNAKNIQYF
J gene: TRBJ2-3; clone size: -; V gene: TRBV10-3; D gene: -; CDR3 DNA: TGTGCCATCAGCCCTACAGGAGCGGACACAGATACGCAGTATTTT; CDR3 protein: CAISPTGADTDTQYF
J gene: TRBJ2-1; clone size: once; V gene: TRBV2; D gene: TRBD2; CDR3 DNA: TGTGCCAGCAGTGAAGGGACTAGCGGGGGCAATGAGCAGTTCTTC; CDR3 protein: CASSEGTSGGNEQFF
J gene: TRBJ1-1; clone size: -; V gene: TRBV10-2; D gene: -; CDR3 DNA: TGCGCCAGCAGTGTTAAGGACATGAACACTGAAGCTTTCTTT; CDR3 protein: CASSVKDMNTEAFF
J gene: TRBJ1-1; clone size: -; V gene: TRBV19; D gene: -; CDR3 DNA: TGTGCCAGTAGTATAGCCCCGAGGGGTTCCAATGAAGCTTTCTTT; CDR3 protein: CASSIAPRGSNEAFF
J gene: TRBJ1-2; clone size: -; V gene: TRBV9; D gene: -; CDR3 DNA: TGTGCCAGCAGCCGTACTTTCGATGGCTACACCTTC; CDR3 protein: CASSRTFDGYTF
J gene: TRBJ1-2; clone size: -; V gene: TRBV7-3; D gene: TRBD1; CDR3 DNA: TGTGCCAGCAGCCGAGGGGCGGGACAGGGCTATGGAGGCTACACCTTC; CDR3 protein: CASSRGAGQGYGGYTF
J gene: TRBJ1-1; clone size: -; V gene: TRBV28; D gene: TRBD1; CDR3 DNA: TGTGCCAGCAGTTTATGGGACAGGGGGCGCGACACTGAAGCTTTCTTT; CDR3 protein: CASSLWDRGRDTEAFF
J gene: TRBJ2-7; clone size: -; V gene: TRBV7-2; D gene: -; CDR3 DNA: TGTGCCAGCAGCTTAAAATTCGGCAACGAGCAGTACTTC; CDR3 protein: CASSLKFGNEQYF
J gene: TRBJ2-3; clone size: -; V gene: TRBV14; D gene: TRBD1; CDR3 DNA: TGTGCCAGCAGCCCGGGCGGACAGGGACGCGATACGCAGTATTTT; CDR3 protein: CASSPGGQGRDTQYF
J gene: TRBJ2-7; clone size: -; V gene: TRBV5-1; D gene: TRBD1; CDR3 DNA: TGCGCCAGCAGCCCAGCCCCAGGGGGCGGCGAGCAGTACTTC; CDR3 protein: CASSPAPGGGEQYF
J gene: TRBJ1-2; clone size: -; V gene: TRBV6-5; D gene: -; CDR3 DNA: TGTGCCAGCATTTCGGGGGGATCGTATGGCTACACCTTC; CDR3 protein: CASISGGSYGYTF
J gene: TRBJ2-7; clone size: -; V gene: TRBV1; D gene: -; CDR3 DNA: TGCACCAGCAGCCCCAGGGCCGGGACTAGCGGGAGAGGAGGGGGGCACTACGAGCAGTACTTC; CDR3 protein: CTSSPRAGTSGRGGGHYEQYF
J gene: TRBJ1-1; clone size: -; V gene: TRBV6-6; D gene: -; CDR3 DNA: TGTGCCAGCAGTTCCCTGACGCTCTACACTGAAGCTTTCTTT; CDR3 protein: CASSSLTLYTEAFF
J gene: TRBJ2-7; clone size: -; V gene: TRBV11-2; D gene: TRBD2; CDR3 DNA: TGTGCCAGCAGTATAGCGGGAGGCTACGAGCAGTACTTC; CDR3 protein: CASSIAGGYEQYF
J gene: TRBJ2-5; clone size: -; V gene: TRBV10-3; D gene: -; CDR3 DNA: TGTGCCATCAGTGACAGGGTAGAGGAGACCCAGTACTTC; CDR3 protein: CAISDRVEETQYF
J gene: TRBJ1-1; clone size: -; V gene: TRBV11-2; D gene: -; CDR3 DNA: TGTGCCAGCAGCATTCGGCTCAACACTGAAGCTTTCTTT; CDR3 protein: CASSIRLNTEAFF
J gene: TRBJ1-5; clone size: -; V gene: TRBV5-1; D gene: -; CDR3 DNA: TGCGCCAGCAGCTTGGGAGGGCAGAGCAATCAGCCCCAGCATTTT; CDR3 protein: CASSLGGQSNQPQHF
J gene: TRBJ2-2; clone size: once; V gene: TRBV10-3; D gene: TRBD1; CDR3 DNA: TGTGCCATCAGTCCGGACAGGTTCAACACCGGGGAGCTGTTTTTT; CDR3 protein: CAISPDRFNTGELFF
J gene: TRBJ1-5; clone size: -; V gene: TRBV6-5; D gene: -; CDR3 DNA: TGTGCCGGTTCTTGGGGGGTCAAACAAAATCAGCCCCAGCATTTT; CDR3 protein: CAGSWGVKQNQPQHF
J gene: TRBJ1-2; clone size: -; V gene: TRBV25-1; D gene: -; CDR3 DNA: TGTGCCAGCAGTGATAATTGGGTCAACTATGGCTACACCTTC; CDR3 protein: CASSDNWVNYGYTF
J gene: TRBJ1-1; clone size: -; V gene: TRBV5-1; D gene: -; CDR3 DNA: TGCGCCAGCAGCCCGGGGCGACAGGCTTTCACTGAAGCTTTCTTT; CDR3 protein: CASSPGRQAFTEAFF
J gene: TRBJ1-2; clone size: -; V gene: TRBV7-6; D gene: -; CDR3 DNA: TGTGCCAGCAGCCCTTCGCCACAAGGAAGTGGCTACACCTTC; CDR3 protein: CASSPSPQGSGYTF
J gene: TRBJ2-1; clone size: -; V gene: TRBV7-2; D gene: -; CDR3 DNA: TGTGCCAGCAGCGACCCAGGAGACAATGAGCAGTTCTTC; CDR3 protein: CASSDPGDNEQFF
J gene: TRBJ1-2; clone size: -; V gene: TRBV5-4; D gene: -; CDR3 DNA: TGTGCCAGCAGCTTGGCCGGGAGGATTTGGTTTGGCTACACCTTC; CDR3 protein: CASSLAGRIWFGYTF
J gene: TRBJ1-6; clone size: -; V gene: TRBV7-8; D gene: -; CDR3 DNA: TGTGCCAGCAGCTTAATCAGCTATAATTCACCCCTCCACTTT; CDR3 protein: CASSLISYNSPLHF
J gene: TRBJ2-4; clone size: -; V gene: TRBV7-2; D gene: -; CDR3 DNA: TGTGCCAGCAGCTTACCTCCGGGACGTGCTTGGACCAACATTCAGTACTTC; CDR3 protein: CASSLPPGRAWTNIQYF